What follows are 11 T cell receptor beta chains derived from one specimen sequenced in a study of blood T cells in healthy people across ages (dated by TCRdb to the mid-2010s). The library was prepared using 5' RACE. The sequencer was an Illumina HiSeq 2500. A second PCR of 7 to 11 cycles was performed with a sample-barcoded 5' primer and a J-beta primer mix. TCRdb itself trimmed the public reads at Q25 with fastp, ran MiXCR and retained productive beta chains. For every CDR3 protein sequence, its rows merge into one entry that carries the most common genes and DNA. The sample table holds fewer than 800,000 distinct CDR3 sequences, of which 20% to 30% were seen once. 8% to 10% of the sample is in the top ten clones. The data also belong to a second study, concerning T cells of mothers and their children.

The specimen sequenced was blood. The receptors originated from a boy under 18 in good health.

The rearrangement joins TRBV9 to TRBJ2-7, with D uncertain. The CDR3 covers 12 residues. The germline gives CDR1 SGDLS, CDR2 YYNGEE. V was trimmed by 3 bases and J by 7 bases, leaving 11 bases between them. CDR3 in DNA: TGTGCCAGCAGCGCCAGTGGTAGAGAGCAGTACTTC. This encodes CASSASGREQYF.

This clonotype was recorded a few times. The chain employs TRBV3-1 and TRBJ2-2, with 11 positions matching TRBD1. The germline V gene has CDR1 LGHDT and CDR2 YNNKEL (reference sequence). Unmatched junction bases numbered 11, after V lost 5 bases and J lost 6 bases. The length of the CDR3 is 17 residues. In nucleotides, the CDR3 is TGTGCCAGCAGCATAAAGGACAGGGGGCCCCAGGCCGGGGAGCTGTTTTTT. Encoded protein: CASSIKDRGPQAGELFF. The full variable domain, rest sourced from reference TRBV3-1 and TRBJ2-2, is DTAVSQTPKYLVTQMGNDKSIKCEQNLGHDTMYWYKQDSKKFLKIMFSYNNKELIINETVPNRFSPKSPDKAHLNLHINSLELGDSAVYFCASSIKDRGPQAGELFFGEGSRLTVL.

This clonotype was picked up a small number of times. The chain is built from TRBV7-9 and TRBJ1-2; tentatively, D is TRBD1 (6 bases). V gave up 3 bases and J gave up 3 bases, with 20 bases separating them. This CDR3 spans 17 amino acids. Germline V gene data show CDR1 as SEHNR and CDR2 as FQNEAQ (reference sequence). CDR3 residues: CASSFLPYREGDYGYTF. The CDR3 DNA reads TGTGCCAGCAGCTTTTTACCCTACAGGGAGGGGGACTATGGCTACACCTTC. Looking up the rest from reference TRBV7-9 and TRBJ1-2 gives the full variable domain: DTGVSQNPRHKITKRGQNVTFRCDPISEHNRLYWYRQTLGQGPEFLTYFQNEAQLEKSRLLSDRFSAERPKGSFSTLEIQRTEQGDSAMYLCASSFLPYREGDYGYTFGSGTRLTVV.

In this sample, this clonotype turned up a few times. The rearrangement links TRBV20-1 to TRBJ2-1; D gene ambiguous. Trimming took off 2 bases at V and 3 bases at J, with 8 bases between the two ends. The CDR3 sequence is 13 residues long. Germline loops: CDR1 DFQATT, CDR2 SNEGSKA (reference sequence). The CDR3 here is CSARLTDYNEQFF. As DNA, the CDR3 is TGCAGTGCTAGACTGACCGACTACAATGAGCAGTTCTTC.

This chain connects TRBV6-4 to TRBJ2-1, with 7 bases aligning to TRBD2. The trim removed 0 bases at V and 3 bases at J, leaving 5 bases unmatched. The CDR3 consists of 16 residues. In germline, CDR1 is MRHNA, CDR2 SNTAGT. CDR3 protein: CASSDSAGVGYNEQFF. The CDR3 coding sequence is TGTGCCAGCAGTGACTCGGCGGGAGTAGGCTACAATGAGCAGTTCTTC.

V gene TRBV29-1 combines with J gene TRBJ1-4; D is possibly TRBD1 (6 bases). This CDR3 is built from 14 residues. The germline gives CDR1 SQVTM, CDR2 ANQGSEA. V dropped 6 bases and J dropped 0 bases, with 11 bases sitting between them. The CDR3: CSVKGGTTNEKLFF. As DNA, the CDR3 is TGCAGCGTAAAGGGGGGAACAACTAATGAAAAACTGTTTTTT.

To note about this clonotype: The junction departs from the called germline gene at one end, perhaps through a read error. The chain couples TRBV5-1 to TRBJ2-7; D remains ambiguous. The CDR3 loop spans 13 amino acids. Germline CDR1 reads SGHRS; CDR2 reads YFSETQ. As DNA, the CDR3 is TGCACCAGCAGCTTGAGAACCTCTGACGAGCAGTACTTC. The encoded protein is CTSSLRTSDEQYF.

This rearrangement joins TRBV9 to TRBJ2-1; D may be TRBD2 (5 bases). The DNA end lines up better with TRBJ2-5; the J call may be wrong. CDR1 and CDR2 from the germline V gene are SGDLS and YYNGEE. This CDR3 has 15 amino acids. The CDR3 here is CASSQAVLEVETQYF. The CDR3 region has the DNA TGTGCCAGCAGCCAAGCTGTCTTGGAGGTGGAGACCCAGTACTTC.

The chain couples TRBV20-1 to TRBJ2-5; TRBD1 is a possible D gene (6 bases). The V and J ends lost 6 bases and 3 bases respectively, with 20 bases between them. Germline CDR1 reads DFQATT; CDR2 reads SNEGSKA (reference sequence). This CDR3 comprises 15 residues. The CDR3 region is CSATFQAGAEETQYF. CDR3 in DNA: TGCAGTGCCACCTTCCAGGCAGGGGCCGAAGAGACCCAGTACTTC.

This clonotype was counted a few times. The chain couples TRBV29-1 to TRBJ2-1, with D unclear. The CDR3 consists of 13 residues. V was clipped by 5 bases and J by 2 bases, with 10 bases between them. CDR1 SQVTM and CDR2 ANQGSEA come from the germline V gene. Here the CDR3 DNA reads TGCAGCGTTCTTGGGGAAACCTACAATGAGCAGTTCTTC. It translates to CSVLGETYNEQFF.

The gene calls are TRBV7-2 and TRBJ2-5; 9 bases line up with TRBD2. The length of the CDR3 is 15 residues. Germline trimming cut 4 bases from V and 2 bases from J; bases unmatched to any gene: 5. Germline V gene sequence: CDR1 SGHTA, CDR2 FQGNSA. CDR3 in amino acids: CASSSSGISQETQYF. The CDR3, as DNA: TGTGCCAGCAGCTCTAGCGGGATCTCTCAAGAGACCCAGTACTTC.